This is a list of T cell receptor beta chains from one sample in a study of blood T cells in healthy people across ages. MiXCR, applied by TCRdb to the 5' RACE reads, yields one record per CDR3 protein. The sample has 800,000 or so distinct CDR3 sequences; about 46% are singletons. Sequenced material: blood. The origin of the receptors is a man older than 75 in good health. Both conserved end residues are part of each CDR3. The D gene is left open where the match is weak. Rows may omit the clone size; those that give it use once, few, many or a size class.

J,size,D,V,DNA,CDR3
TRBJ2-2,-,TRBD2,TRBV9,TGTGCCAGCAGCGTAGCGGGGACTAGCGGGAGAGGGGAGCTGTTTTTT,CASSVAGTSGRGELFF
TRBJ2-7,-,-,TRBV6-5,TGTGCCAGCAGTTACTCGAATACTCTGCCCTACGAGCAGTACTTC,CASSYSNTLPYEQYF
TRBJ2-7,-,-,TRBV5-1,TGCGCCAGCAGTAACCCGCGGACGGTCGGCGAGCAGTACTTC,CASSNPRTVGEQYF
TRBJ2-2,-,TRBD1,TRBV20-1,TGCAGTGCTAGGAAACCGGGACAGCATAACACCGGGGAGCTGTTTTTT,CSARKPGQHNTGELFF
TRBJ1-6,-,-,TRBV20-1,TGCAGTGCTAGAGCCAACCAGGGCCGGGATAATTCACCCCTCCACTTT,CSARANQGRDNSPLHF
TRBJ2-1,-,-,TRBV25-1,TGTGCCAGCAGTAGACAGTCCCCTGAGCAGTTCTTC,CASSRQSPEQFF
TRBJ1-4,-,-,TRBV15,TGTGCCACCAGCAGAGAGGATGAAAAACTGTTTTTT,CATSREDEKLFF
TRBJ2-3,-,-,TRBV29-1,TGCAGCGTCCTAACCGGGACCGCTCGGATTAGCACAGGTACGCAGTATTTT,CSVLTGTARISTGTQYF
TRBJ2-7,many,-,TRBV20-1,TGCAGTGCTCCCGCCGGGAGCTACGAGCAGTACTTC,CSAPAGSYEQYF
TRBJ2-7,many,-,TRBV20-1,TGCAGTGGCAACGCCGACGGGTCCTACGAGCAGTACTTC,CSGNADGSYEQYF
TRBJ2-7,-,-,TRBV20-1,TGCAGTGCTAGAGATAGTGGGGGGCTTTCCTACGAGCAGTACTTC,CSARDSGGLSYEQYF
TRBJ1-5,-,-,TRBV30,TGTGCCTGGAGTGTTACAGGGAAGGATAGCAATCAGCCCCAGCATTTT,CAWSVTGKDSNQPQHF
TRBJ2-7,-,-,TRBV11-2,TGTGCCAGCAGCTTCACTGGCAGGGATATGGGCGAGCAGTACTTC,CASSFTGRDMGEQYF
TRBJ1-2,-,TRBD1,TRBV12-3/TRBV12-4,TGTGCCAGCAGAAGTACAGGGGGTAACTATGGCTACACCTTC,CASRSTGGNYGYTF
TRBJ1-6,few,TRBD1,TRBV2,TGTGCCAGCAGTGAGCAGGGGGCTGGTTCACCCCTCCACTTT,CASSEQGAGSPLHF
TRBJ1-3,-,TRBD1,TRBV10-3,TGTGCCACCGAACAGGGGCGCCTCTCTGGAAACACCATATATTTT,CATEQGRLSGNTIYF
TRBJ2-3,-,TRBD2,TRBV10-2,TGCGCCAGCAGTCCGACTAGCGGGACTAGCACAGATACGCAGTATTTT,CASSPTSGTSTDTQYF
TRBJ1-2,-,-,TRBV10-3,TGTGCCATCAGTGAGGGCCTACCGGACTATGGCTACACCTTC,CAISEGLPDYGYTF
TRBJ2-1,-,-,TRBV12-3/TRBV12-4,TGTGCCAGCAGTTCCTTTGCGGGTTGGGGTTGGGAGCAGTTCTTC,CASSSFAGWGWEQFF
TRBJ2-3,-,TRBD2,TRBV5-5,TGTGCCAGCAGCTCCCTATCAGCGGGAGGCACAGATACGCAGTATTTT,CASSSLSAGGTDTQYF
TRBJ2-1,-,-,TRBV29-1,TGCAGCACTGTAGGAGGGTCCTACAATGAGCAGTTCTTC,CSTVGGSYNEQFF
TRBJ2-1,many,-,TRBV4-3,TGCGCCAGCAGCCCGGACGCGGGTCGTCACAATGAGCAGTTCTTC,CASSPDAGRHNEQFF
TRBJ2-1,few,-,TRBV12-3/TRBV12-4,TGTGCCAGCAGCCGAGCGGTAGGTGAGCAGTTCTTC,CASSRAVGEQFF
TRBJ2-3,many,TRBD2,TRBV2,TGTGCCAGCAGTGGTGGACTAGCGGGAACGACAGATACGCAGTATTTT,CASSGGLAGTTDTQYF
TRBJ2-7,medium-sized,TRBD2,TRBV28,TGTGCCAGCAGTTTCCCACGGACTAGCGACTCCTACGAGCAGTACTTC,CASSFPRTSDSYEQYF
TRBJ2-1,many,-,TRBV7-3,TGTGCCAGCAGCCCCGGACGGTACAATGAGCAGTTCTTC,CASSPGRYNEQFF
TRBJ2-7,few,-,TRBV2,TGTGCCAGCAGTTCCAGGCTCCCCTACGAGCAGTACTTC,CASSSRLPYEQYF
TRBJ2-5,few,-,TRBV11-2,TGTGCCAGCAGCTTAGGTGACAGCCCGCAACAAGAGACCCAGTACTTC,CASSLGDSPQQETQYF
TRBJ1-2,-,-,TRBV27,TGTGCCAGCAGACCCAGGGATGTTGAGGGCTATGGCTACACCTTC,CASRPRDVEGYGYTF
TRBJ2-7,-,TRBD2,TRBV6-6,TGTGCCAGCAGTTACTCGACGGGCGGGAGAGACGCCTACGAGCAGTACTTC,CASSYSTGGRDAYEQYF
TRBJ2-1,-,TRBD1,TRBV6-5,TGTGCCAGCAGTGGGACCGGGACAGGGGAGTTCTTC,CASSGTGTGEFF
TRBJ2-5,few,TRBD2,TRBV28,TGTGCCAGCAGTTTTTGGGGGAGGGCTCTGGAGACCCAGTACTTC,CASSFWGRALETQYF
TRBJ2-5,-,TRBD2,TRBV30,TGTGCCTGGAGTGTACCGTCTAGCGGGATGTACGGGACCCAGTACTTC,CAWSVPSSGMYGTQYF
TRBJ1-2,many,-,TRBV5-6,TGTGCCAGCAGCTTTGCGGGTGGCTACACCTTC,CASSFAGGYTF
TRBJ2-5,-,-,TRBV20-1,TGCAGTGCTATAATTACAGGGCAAGGGACCCAGTACTTC,CSAIITGQGTQYF
TRBJ2-3,few,TRBD2,TRBV7-2,TGTGCCAGCAGCTCTAGGACTAGCGGGAGGACAGATACGCAGTATTTT,CASSSRTSGRTDTQYF
TRBJ1-1,few,-,TRBV4-3,TGCGCCAGCAGCCAAGATACGGGACAAAACACTGAAGCTTTCTTT,CASSQDTGQNTEAFF
TRBJ2-1,-,-,TRBV12-3/TRBV12-4,TGTGCCAGCAGCGGGGGCGAGAGCTCCTACAATGAGCAGTTCTTC,CASSGGESSYNEQFF
TRBJ2-3,-,-,TRBV5-6,TGTGCCAGCACCCCATCCCCCGGCACAGATACGCAGTATTTT,CASTPSPGTDTQYF
TRBJ2-7,-,-,TRBV10-3,TGTGCCATCAGTCCTAGGGAGTCCGGGGACTACGAGCAGTACTTC,CAISPRESGDYEQYF
TRBJ1-6,-,-,TRBV12-3/TRBV12-4,TGTGCCAGCAGTTTAGCCGGGGTTACCTCACCCCTCCACTTT,CASSLAGVTSPLHF
TRBJ1-2,few,-,TRBV7-2,TGTGCCAGCAGCCCCAGTTGGGGGGAGGACTATGGCTACACCTTC,CASSPSWGEDYGYTF
TRBJ2-7,many,TRBD2,TRBV12-3/TRBV12-4,TGTGCCAGCAGTGGACTAGCGGGCTCCTACGAGCAGTACTTC,CASSGLAGSYEQYF
TRBJ1-5,-,-,TRBV10-3,TGTGCCATCAGTGAGTCGGGGTCCGGCAATCAGCCCCAGCATTTT,CAISESGSGNQPQHF
TRBJ1-5,-,TRBD1,TRBV28,TGTGCCAGCAGTTCCACCCGGACAGGGGGAAATCAGCCCCAGCATTTT,CASSSTRTGGNQPQHF
TRBJ2-1,-,-,TRBV10-3,TGTGCCACCACTGGCAGGGTCTCCTACAATGAGCAGTTCTTC,CATTGRVSYNEQFF
TRBJ2-1,-,TRBD2,TRBV25-1,TGTGCCAGCACGACTAGCGGCGACTACAATGAGCAGTTCTTC,CASTTSGDYNEQFF
TRBJ2-5,few,TRBD2,TRBV7-6,TGTGCCAGCAGCTCCCTAGCGGGAGGTCGAGAGACCCAGTACTTC,CASSSLAGGRETQYF
TRBJ1-2,many,TRBD1,TRBV7-2,TGTGCCAGCAGCTTATGGGACAGTGTAGTATTGAACTATGGCTACACCTTC,CASSLWDSVVLNYGYTF
TRBJ2-5,-,-,TRBV7-8,TGTGCCAGCAGTCCGGACTTTCACAATGAGCAGTACTTC,CASSPDFHNEQYF
TRBJ2-6,-,-,TRBV30,TGTGCCTGGAGTCCCCCGTTTGGGGGGGCCGCCCTCCATGGGGCCAACGTCCTGACTTTC,CAWSPPFGGAALHGANVLTF
TRBJ1-2,-,TRBD1,TRBV20-1,TGCAGTGCTAGAGGTGCCCCCGGGACAGCTAAGAACTATGGCTACACCTTC,CSARGAPGTAKNYGYTF
TRBJ2-1,-,-,TRBV7-9,TGTGCCAGCAGCTTAGCGCCAGGTGGCTTCTACTACAATGAGCAGTTCTTC,CASSLAPGGFYYNEQFF
TRBJ1-2,few,-,TRBV12-3/TRBV12-4,TGTGCCAGCCTCTTGGGGTGGGGATCTTATGGCTACACCTTC,CASLLGWGSYGYTF
TRBJ1-2,few,TRBD1,TRBV7-2,TGTGCCAGCAGCCTCCGGACAGGACCGCCAGCTAACTATGGCTACACCTTC,CASSLRTGPPANYGYTF